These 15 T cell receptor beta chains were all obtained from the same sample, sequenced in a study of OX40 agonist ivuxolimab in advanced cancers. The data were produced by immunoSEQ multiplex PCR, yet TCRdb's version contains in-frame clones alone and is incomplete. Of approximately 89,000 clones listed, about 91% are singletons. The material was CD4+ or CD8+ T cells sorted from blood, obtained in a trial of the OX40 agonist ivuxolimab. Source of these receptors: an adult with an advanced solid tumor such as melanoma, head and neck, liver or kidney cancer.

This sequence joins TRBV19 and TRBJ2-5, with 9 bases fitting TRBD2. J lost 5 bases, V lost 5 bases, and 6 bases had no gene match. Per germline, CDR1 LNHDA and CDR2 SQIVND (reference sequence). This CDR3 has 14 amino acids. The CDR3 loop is CASSLIAGVETQYF. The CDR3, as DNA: TGTGCCAGTAGTCTGATAGCGGGAGTGGAGACCCAGTACTTC.

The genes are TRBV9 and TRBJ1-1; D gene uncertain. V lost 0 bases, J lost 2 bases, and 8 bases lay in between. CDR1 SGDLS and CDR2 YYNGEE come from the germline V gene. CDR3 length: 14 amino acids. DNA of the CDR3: TGTGCCAGCAGCGTAGCACAGATCAACACTGAAGCTTTCTTT. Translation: CASSVAQINTEAFF.

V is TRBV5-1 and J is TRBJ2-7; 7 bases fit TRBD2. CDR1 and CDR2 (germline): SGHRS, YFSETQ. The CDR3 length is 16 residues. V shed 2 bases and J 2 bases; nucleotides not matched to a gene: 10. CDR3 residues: CASSFEPTSIAYEQYF. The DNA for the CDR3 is TGCGCCAGCAGCTTCGAACCGACTAGCATCGCCTACGAGCAGTACTTC.

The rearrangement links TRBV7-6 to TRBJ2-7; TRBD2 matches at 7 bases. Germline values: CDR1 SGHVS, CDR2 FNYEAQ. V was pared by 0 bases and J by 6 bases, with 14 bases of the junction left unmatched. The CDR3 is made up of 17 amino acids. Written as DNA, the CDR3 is TGTGCCAGCAGCTTAGCGGTGTCCAGCGGGGCCGTCCCCGAGCAGTACTTC. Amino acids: CASSLAVSSGAVPEQYF.

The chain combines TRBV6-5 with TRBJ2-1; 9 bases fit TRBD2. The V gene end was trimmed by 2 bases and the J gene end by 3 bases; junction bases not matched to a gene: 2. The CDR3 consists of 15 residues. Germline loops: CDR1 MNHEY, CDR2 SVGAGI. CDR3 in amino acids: CASSYGSGSYNEQFF. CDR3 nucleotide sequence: TGTGCCAGCAGTTACGGTAGCGGGAGCTACAATGAGCAGTTCTTC.

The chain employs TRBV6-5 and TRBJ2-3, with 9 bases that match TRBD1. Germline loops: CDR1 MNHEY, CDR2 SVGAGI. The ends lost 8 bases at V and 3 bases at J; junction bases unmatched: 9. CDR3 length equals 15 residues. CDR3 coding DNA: TGTGCCAGCCGTTGGGGACAGGGAAGAACAGATACGCAGTATTTT. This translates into CASRWGQGRTDTQYF.

In DNA, the CDR3 is TGTGCCAGCAGTCCCCGGGGCGATCGGGGCTACACCTTC. Translated, it gives CASSPRGDRGYTF. The chain links TRBV2 to TRBJ1-2; D is perhaps TRBD1 (5 bases). Germline CDR1 and CDR2: SNHLY and FYNNEI. The length of the CDR3 is 13 residues. Trimming took 5 bases from V and 8 from J, leaving 15 bases between them.

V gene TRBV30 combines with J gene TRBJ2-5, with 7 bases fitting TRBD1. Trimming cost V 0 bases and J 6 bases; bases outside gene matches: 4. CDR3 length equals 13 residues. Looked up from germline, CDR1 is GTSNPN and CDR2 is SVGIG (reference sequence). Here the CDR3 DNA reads TGTGCCTGGAGTGTAGGGGACAGCAAGACCCAGTACTTC. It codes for CAWSVGDSKTQYF.

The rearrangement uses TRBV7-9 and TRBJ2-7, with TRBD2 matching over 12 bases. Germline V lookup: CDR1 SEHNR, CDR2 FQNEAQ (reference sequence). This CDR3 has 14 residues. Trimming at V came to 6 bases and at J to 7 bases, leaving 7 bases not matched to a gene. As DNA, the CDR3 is TGTGCCAGCAGAAGACTAGCGGGAGTGGGAGAGCAGTACTTC. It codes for CASRRLAGVGEQYF. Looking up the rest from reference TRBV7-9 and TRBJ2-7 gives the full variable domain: DTGVSQNPRHKITKRGQNVTFRCDPISEHNRLYWYRQTLGQGPEFLTYFQNEAQLEKSRLLSDRFSAERPKGSFSTLEIQRTEQGDSAMYLCASRRLAGVGEQYFGPGTRLTVT.

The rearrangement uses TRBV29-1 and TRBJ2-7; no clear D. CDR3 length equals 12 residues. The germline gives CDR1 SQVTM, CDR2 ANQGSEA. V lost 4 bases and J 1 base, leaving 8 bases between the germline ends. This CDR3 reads CSVGDGSYEQYF. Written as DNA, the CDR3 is TGCAGCGTTGGCGACGGATCCTACGAGCAGTACTTC.

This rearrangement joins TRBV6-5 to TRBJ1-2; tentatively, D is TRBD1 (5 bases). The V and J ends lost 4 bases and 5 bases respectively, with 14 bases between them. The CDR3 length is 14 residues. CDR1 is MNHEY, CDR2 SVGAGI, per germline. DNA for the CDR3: TGTGCCAGCAGTTCGACAGTTCCCCTTTATGGCTACACCTTC. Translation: CASSSTVPLYGYTF.

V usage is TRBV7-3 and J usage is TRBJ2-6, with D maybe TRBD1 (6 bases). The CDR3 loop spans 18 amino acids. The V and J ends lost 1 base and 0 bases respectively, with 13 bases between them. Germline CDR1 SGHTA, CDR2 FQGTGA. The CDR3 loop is CASSLNQGPRSGANVLTF. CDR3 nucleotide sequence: TGTGCCAGCAGCTTAAATCAGGGGCCCCGCTCTGGGGCCAACGTCCTGACTTTC.

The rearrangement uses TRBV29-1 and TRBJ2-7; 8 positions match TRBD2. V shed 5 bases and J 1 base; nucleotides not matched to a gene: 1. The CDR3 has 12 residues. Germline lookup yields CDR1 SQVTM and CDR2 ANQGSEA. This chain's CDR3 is CSVTSGSYEQYF. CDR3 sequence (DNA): TGCAGCGTTACTAGCGGATCCTACGAGCAGTACTTC.

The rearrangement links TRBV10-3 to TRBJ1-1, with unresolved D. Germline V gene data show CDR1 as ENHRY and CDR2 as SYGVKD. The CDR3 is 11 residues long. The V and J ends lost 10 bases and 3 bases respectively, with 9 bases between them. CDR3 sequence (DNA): TGTGCCACGATGAGGGACACTGAAGCTTTCTTT. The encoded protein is CATMRDTEAFF.

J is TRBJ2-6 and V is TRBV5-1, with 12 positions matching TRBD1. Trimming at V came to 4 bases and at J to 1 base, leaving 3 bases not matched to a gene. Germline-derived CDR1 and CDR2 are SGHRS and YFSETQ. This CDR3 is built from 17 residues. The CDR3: CASSRDRGLSGANVLTF. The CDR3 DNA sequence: TGCGCCAGCAGCAGGGACAGGGGGCTTTCTGGGGCCAACGTCCTGACTTTC.